Sequencing of this TCR beta chain was carried out in a study of beta chain features in type 1 diabetes (dated by TCRdb to the late 2010s). About the full investigation: Mean age, gender distribution, total cell number and subset yield were not different between patients and healthy donors. Regulatory and stem cell-like memory subsets were isolated from only 8 patients and roughly 8 healthy donors, whereas naive and central memory subsets came from all 30 or so donors. A total of approximately 100 million sorted cells were examined across all samples, and the number of cells per subset was strongly correlated with RNA yield. The study compared the TCRB repertoires of sorted circulating CD4+ T cell subsets in recently diagnosed type 1 diabetes patients with those in matched healthy donors. The full study reports these points: Naive, central memory and regulatory TCRB repertoires appeared to be more alike among patients than among healthy donors. Only small numbers of individuals were included in the HLA sub-analyses, which left unresolved whether HLA type had any influence on TCRB rearrangement. Because cDNA was sequenced instead of genomic DNA, highly expressing activated cells could be over-represented, though the groups showed no difference in activation or CD3 levels. PCR might favor shorter templates, but patient and control samples were amplified and corrected together, so any skew would affect both groups equally. Type 1 diabetes patients showed a moderate but significant shortening of TCRB CDR3 length in all four CD4+ subsets. At VDJ recombination sites, patients with type 1 diabetes made fewer insertions and deleted more nucleotides, a pattern implying thymic rearrangement abnormalities.

A single peripheral blood draw of approximately 120 mL on average was collected from each donor into heparinised tubes. Using a panel that included CD45RO, CCR7, CD25, CD127, CD95 and CD27, naive, central memory, regulatory and stem cell-like memory CD4+ T cells were sorted on a BD FACSAria II. All sorted populations exceeded 95% purity. PBMCs were isolated immediately by Lymphoprep density gradient centrifugation and stained directly without culture. To minimize batch effects, samples were stained and sorted in pairs, one healthy donor with one patient per experiment. All of the isolated RNA was reverse transcribed with the High Capacity cDNA Reverse Transcription Kit, so expressed TCRB transcripts were sequenced. Deep immunoSEQ sequencing was performed on naive, central memory and regulatory T cell samples, with an average of around 3.4 million total reads per sample. After sorted cells were lysed in RLT buffer, RNA was extracted with DNase-treated RNeasy Micro or Mini kits, with the choice depending on cell number. Each cell subset was processed separately to prevent cross-contamination, with patient and healthy donor samples processed together. Using the immunoSEQ multiplex PCR, TCRB sequences were amplified from cDNA into 87-bp fragments spanning the CDR3 region. Amplicons were sequenced on the Illumina HiSeq platform. The study's processing was this. Synthetic template baselines were used to correct PCR bias computationally, reads within Hamming distance 2 were collapsed, and singletons that could not be merged were discarded. By aligning reads against IMGT, V, D and J genes, CDR3 length, and insertions or deletions at six rearrangement sites were assigned. Clonotype counts were normalized to sorted cell number within each subset before computing true diversity and Gini coefficients with the tcR R package. The overlap coefficient, calculated on TCRB nucleotide sequences, was used to measure repertoire sharing. Out-of-frame TCRB sequences from naive cells were analyzed to stand in for the pre-selection repertoire. The table was pulled from immuneACCESS by TCRdb, which kept in-frame rearrangements only. Such tables lose some clones; where checked, under half of the loss comes from unresolved V genes, and the rest has no known cause. V and J calls plus clone size are reproduced from that table; the DNA served to infer D and trimming. The sample yields under 900,000 clones; roughly 17% were counted once. The ten largest clones add up to 0.02% to 0.03% of the sample.

This clone was observed once. Its recognized antigen is unknown. It has no much larger one-base neighbor in the sample; base qualities were not kept. Including cysteine and phenylalanine, the CDR3 has 13 amino acids. Only CDR3 DNA is held: 39 bases, read in frame from base 1. Deletion took 5 bases off V and 0 bases off J, with a span of 7 bases between the germline ends. CDR1 and CDR2 are drawn from the germline V gene: MDHEN, SYDVKM. The chain couples TRBV28 to TRBJ1-1; no D segment can be confidently identified. Sample: naive CD4+ T cells from blood. The cell subset or site label of this sample denotes: true naive CD4+ T cells. The sequence came from a woman under 30 in good health. Here the CDR3 is given as CASSMYLNTEAFF. In nucleotide form, the sequence is TGTGCCAGCAGTATGTATTTGAACACTGAAGCTTTCTTT.